This TCR beta chain was sequenced for a study of cytomegalovirus exposure and HLA in healthy donors (TCRdb year 2017). Regarding the study in general: An earlier analysis of about 560 of the donors reported 276 Gb of sequence data and 100 million to 120 million unique TCR beta sequences obtained from about 179 million T cells. Approximately 330 gigabases of sequencing data and 70 million to 95 million unique TCR sequences made up an early release that covered several hundred HLA-typed donors. The genetic ancestry cluster associated with self-reported Caucasian donors included 65% to 90% of the roughly 390 genotyped donors. The study was designed to test whether signatures of past pathogen exposure could be identified by cataloging public T cell receptors. The study profiled the T cell repertoires of 500 to 800 subjects by immunosequencing and related them to cytomegalovirus serostatus. Besides the first cohort of roughly 700 subjects, a separate validation cohort made up of some 110 different subjects was used. To predict cytomegalovirus infection status, the study combined high-throughput TCR immunosequencing, statistical association of individual TCRs with disease status, and machine learning. A later analysis re-examined previously published TCR beta repertoires from roughly 720 donors and added high-resolution HLA genotyping to investigate patterns of TCR occurrence. Rather than drawing on any new phenotypic data, the later analysis identified candidate immune exposures from TCR beta sequences and the way those sequences occurred across donors. An earlier analysis of around 540 of the donors applied high-throughput TCR beta sequencing to assess whether each TCR beta V gene segment acted as functional or pseudogenic. Donor age, sex, ethnicity and CMV serostatus were compiled alongside the repertoire data. A later genetic analysis took genome-wide SNP genotypes for about three fifths of the 666 donors and used that subset as a discovery cohort. Every repertoire in the discovery cohort had been generated on one and the same sequencing platform. Both class I and class II loci were covered by HLA typing, at four-digit resolution. The number of typed donors differed by locus: 629-630 for A, B, C, DRB1 and DQB1; 500 to 550 for DQA1; 606 for DPA1; and around 490 for DPB1. Roughly 5 DR-DQ haplotypes were handled as single units for association and clustering because linkage in the cohort was strong. On average, over 200,000 unique TCR beta nucleotide sequences were sequenced per donor among 350 to 400 genotyped donors of the cohort, with roughly 20% of those sequences being non-productive.

The CDR3 measures 14 amino acids from cysteine to phenylalanine. Solely the CDR3 DNA is kept, with 42 bases framed from the first base. Trimming takes 5 bases from V and 0 bases from J, and the germline ends sit 11 bases apart. CDR1 and CDR2 are drawn from the germline V gene (reference sequence): MNHNY, SVGAGI. This clone was counted between two and nine times. Its cognate antigen has yet to be identified. Base qualities are missing; no much larger clone stands one base away. The cohort was made up of around 720 healthy bone marrow donors. All cohort members were sampled while nominally healthy, although unrecorded immune exposures were likely present. The donor tested CMV seropositive and was one of the 289 seropositive cohort members. A peripheral blood sample was provided by each donor, and peripheral blood mononuclear cells were used for TCR beta sequencing. The Qiagen DNeasy Blood Extraction Kit was used to extract genomic DNA from the blood cell samples.

What the study reported, not specific to this receptor: In the study, 150 to 200 TCR beta chains were listed as associated with cytomegalovirus. A further reported finding was that TCR beta sequences accurately predicted the HLA-A and HLA-B alleles for most subjects in the first cohort. Because some donors lacked HLA typing at each locus, the association tests relied only on the typed subset. According to a later analysis, TCR association rates differed among HLA loci, with DRB1 alleles showing the most associated TCRs and HLA-C alleles showing the fewest. A group of highly shared sequence variants was considered likely to be a technical artifact of the sequencing pipeline. A few of the identified cytomegalovirus-associated TCR beta chains were confirmed in vitro to be specific for cytomegalovirus antigens. V-gene and J-gene trimming of TCR beta chains was associated with a missense DCLRE1C variant in a later genetic analysis, and the association was replicated in an independent cohort. A later analysis associated about 17,000 TCR beta sequences with specific HLA alleles at a false discovery rate of 0.05. A later analysis found that HLA-associated TCR beta chains were more clonally expanded and had lower generation probabilities than equally common non-associated chains. In an earlier analysis of about 600 of the donors, most TCR beta V segments appeared in productive rearrangements about 90% or about 30% of the time, broadly matching IMGT annotations. This cohort had only TCR beta chains sequenced, and the lack of alpha or paired-chain data limited which features could be detected. For the cohort, immune exposure information was limited to CMV serostatus. Most TCR sequences were observed very rarely across donors, whereas some public TCRs were present in many individuals. Presence/absence analyses assumed roughly uniform sequencing depth across donors, an assumption that may not hold. Assigning TCR associations to individual alleles was difficult when HLA alleles, especially DR and DQ, strongly co-occurred. Correlated functional status among segregating V segments might reflect linkage disequilibrium, but an unknown experimental factor could not be ruled out. Some IMGT-functional V segments, including TRBV6-2 and TRBV6-3, could not be told apart with the 87-base-pair reads, so those segments were excluded. A later analysis reported that several top co-occurrence clusters appeared linked to parvovirus B19, influenza, CMV and Epstein-Barr virus. Because counts were too low, under 20 rarely observed V segments, including chromosome 9 orphons, were left out of the earlier analysis of some 600 of the donors. In a later genetic analysis, fewer N-insertions in productive TCRs were reported among donors in an Asian-associated ancestry cluster than the roughly 700-donor mean. According to the authors, the approach could potentially be generalized to other disease states and immunological phenotypes. In a later analysis, most CMV-associated TCR beta chains were found to appear HLA-restricted, with HLA associations seemingly driven largely by CMV exposure. Cytomegalovirus status was reported to be diagnosed by the classifier with high specificity and sensitivity in both the original and validation cohorts.

The protocol used for the library was the immunoSEQ multiplex PCR assay. The multiplex PCR relied on a mix of 60 forward primers for TCR Vbeta segments and 13 reverse primers for TCR Jbeta segments. Amplification of the CDR3 region of rearranged TCR beta genes was performed with a multiplex PCR assay on genomic DNA. Amplified TCR beta libraries were sequenced as 87-base-pair reads on the Illumina HiSeq System. The paper's data handling went like this. A later analysis counted 65 million to 90 million unique TCR beta chains across the roughly 700 repertoires, and some 12 million of these chains were shared by at least two donors. Raw reads were error-corrected and collapsed into unique sequences with a nearest-neighbor algorithm that merged closely related sequences to remove PCR and sequencing errors. Alignment of CDR3 sequences to IMGT reference sequences was used to assign V, D and J gene segments. For a sequence to be retained, at least a six-nucleotide match to both a V gene segment and a J gene segment was required. Rearrangements were classified as productive when the CDR3 lacked stop codons and remained in frame with V and J, and all other rearrangements were classified as non-productive. Following IMGT convention, CDR3 was defined as the stretch from the second conserved V-encoded cysteine up to the conserved J-encoded phenylalanine. The earlier analysis of about 560 of the donors excluded any sequence lacking an unambiguous match to a single V gene segment. An earlier analysis of a few hundred of the donors called V segments functional above 56.7% productive rearrangements and segregating when the between-donor standard deviation exceeded 5%. A statistical classification framework was built to diagnose cytomegalovirus status from the catalog of TCR beta chain sequences. V and J gene assignment, in a later analysis, came from comparing TCR nucleotide sequences with IMGT/GENE-DB human TR gene sequences. Using the TCRdist pipeline, a later analysis assigned CDR3 sequences along with most-parsimonious VDJ recombination scenarios. In a later analysis, each TCR beta chain was defined by its CDR3 amino acid sequence together with its V-gene family, and reads lacking a unique V-gene family were excluded. In a later analysis, around 600 highly shared, low-generation-probability nucleotide sequences were removed to address suspected cross-contamination and a sequencing artifact. In a later analysis, a clonal expansion index was calculated for each public chain from normalized within-repertoire ranks of inferred template counts. In a later analysis, generation probabilities were computed using a VDJ recombination model fitted to out-of-frame rearrangements, and the results were checked against IGoR. In a later analysis, hypergeometric tests were used to score TCR-TCR, TCR-HLA and TCR-CMV co-occurrence, with a repertoire-size bias correction applied to TCR pairs. To estimate false discovery rates, a later analysis permuted the HLA or CMV assignments 20 times. A later analysis grouped co-occurring TCRs with DBSCAN, adding TCRdist sequence similarity when clustering within HLA-allele-positive subsets. Co-occurrence clustering excluded repertoires with fewer than 30,000 or more than 120,000 public chains, plus five with anomalous nucleotide sharing. The clones in this table, taken by TCRdb from immuneACCESS, are in-frame only. Not every clone is retained; where verified, under half of the shortfall comes from an unresolved V gene, and the cause of the rest is unknown. V and J calls plus clone size are reproduced from that table; the DNA served to infer D and trimming. For this sample there are roughly 49,000 clones; roughly four fifths appear just once. Of the sample, about 2.3% falls within the top ten clones.

The sequence came from a boy younger than 18 in good health and CMV-seropositive. This sequence uses TRBV6-6 and TRBJ2-7, with the D gene uncertain. The specimen was PBMCs. The nucleotide sequence reads as follows: TGTGCCAGCAGTGACCTGTCTAGCTCCTACGAGCAGTACTTC. This gives the protein CASSDLSSSYEQYF.